The rows below give T cell receptor beta chains drawn from one sample of a study of Tregs in tolerant kidney transplant recipients. Sequencing was performed with immunoSEQ multiplex PCR; in TCRdb, only in-frame clones are kept and a portion is missing. The sample lists approximately 90,000 clones, 93% occurring once. The material sequenced was CD4+ T cells from blood (PBMCs), taken 12 months after the transplant. These receptors all come from a human patient who received a combined kidney and bone marrow transplant. Some T cells may be graft donor cells. The CDR3 runs from the conserved cysteine through the conserved F or W. A D gene is named only where the DNA matches it firmly. Clone size is not always given. Where it is, it says once, few, many or a class for expanded clones.

J gene	D gene	V gene	clone size	CDR3 protein	CDR3 DNA
TRBJ2-1	TRBD1	TRBV4-3	-	CASSQRGYSDRGHEQFF	TGCGCCAGCAGCCAGCGGGGGTATTCGGACAGGGGGCATGAGCAGTTCTTC
TRBJ2-1	TRBD2	TRBV25-1	-	CASSGLAGDRYNEQFF	TGTGCCAGCAGCGGGTTAGCGGGGGACCGCTACAATGAGCAGTTCTTC
TRBJ1-2	-	TRBV28	-	CASSFRAPPYGYTF	TGTGCCAGCAGTTTCAGGGCCCCACCTTATGGCTACACCTTC
TRBJ1-2	-	TRBV6-6	-	CASTPRERVGKYGYTF	TGTGCCAGCACTCCAAGGGAAAGGGTCGGGAAGTATGGCTACACCTTC
TRBJ2-7	TRBD1	TRBV19	once	CASSSGTGNTIYEQYF	TGTGCCAGTAGCTCCGGGACAGGGAATACCATCTACGAGCAGTACTTC
TRBJ2-3	TRBD1	TRBV28	-	CASSNDRGDTQYF	TGTGCCAGCAGCAATGACAGGGGAGATACGCAGTATTTT
TRBJ2-7	TRBD1	TRBV18	-	CASSLSRDRGFYEQYF	TGTGCCAGCTCACTCTCGCGGGACAGGGGGTTCTACGAGCAGTACTTC
TRBJ1-4	-	TRBV18	-	CASSGTSTNEKLFF	TGTGCCAGCTCCGGGACTTCAACTAATGAAAAACTGTTTTTT
TRBJ1-2	-	TRBV7-9	-	CASSLASEGYTF	TGTGCCAGCAGCTTAGCGTCGGAGGGCTACACCTTC
TRBJ2-7	TRBD2	TRBV6-1	-	CATTPGGNYEQYF	TGTGCCACCACTCCGGGGGGGAACTACGAGCAGTACTTC
TRBJ1-1	-	TRBV7-9	few	CASSLQGGTEAFF	TGTGCCAGCAGCTTACAGGGTGGGACTGAAGCTTTCTTT
TRBJ2-7	TRBD2	TRBV11-1	-	CASSFGTTSSYEQYF	TGTGCCAGCAGCTTCGGGACTACCTCATCCTACGAGCAGTACTTC
TRBJ1-5	-	TRBV2	-	CASSQSRADQPQHF	TGTGCCAGCAGTCAGAGCAGGGCGGATCAGCCCCAGCATTTT
TRBJ1-1	TRBD1	TRBV5-8	-	CASSVDRGEDTEAFF	TGTGCCAGCAGCGTCGACAGGGGAGAGGACACTGAAGCTTTCTTT
TRBJ1-6	TRBD1	TRBV19	few	CATRQGNNSPLHF	TGTGCCACCCGACAGGGAAATAATTCACCCCTCCACTTT
TRBJ1-2	TRBD1	TRBV19	-	CASSSPHRGNYGYTF	TGTGCCAGTAGTTCCCCCCACAGGGGAAACTATGGCTACACCTTC
TRBJ2-7	-	TRBV29-1	once	CSVGQEVFIYEQYF	TGCAGCGTTGGACAGGAGGTCTTTATCTACGAGCAGTACTTC
TRBJ2-7	TRBD1	TRBV7-9	-	CASSLGQGAHEQYF	TGTGCCAGCAGCTTAGGACAGGGGGCCCACGAGCAGTACTTC
TRBJ2-7	-	TRBV5-1	-	CASNDRQDSYEQYF	TGCGCCAGCAACGATCGACAGGACTCCTACGAGCAGTACTTC
TRBJ2-5	-	TRBV7-9	-	CASGENQETQYF	TGTGCCAGCGGGGAGAACCAAGAGACCCAGTACTTC
TRBJ2-1	-	TRBV4-3	once	CASSRGQIYNEQFF	TGCGCCAGCAGCCGAGGACAGATCTACAATGAGCAGTTCTTC
TRBJ2-3	TRBD2	TRBV4-1	-	CASSQAPSGSGTQYF	TGCGCCAGCAGCCAAGCCCCTAGCGGCTCCGGTACGCAGTATTTT
TRBJ2-2	-	TRBV7-7	-	CASSLSGGELFF	TGTGCCAGCAGCCTTAGTGGTGGGGAGCTGTTTTTT
TRBJ2-2	-	TRBV15	once	CATSGRYTGELFF	TGTGCCACCAGCGGCAGATACACCGGGGAGCTGTTTTTT
TRBJ2-1	-	TRBV7-2	-	CASSLSVIGRGYNEQFF	TGTGCCAGCAGCTTATCAGTAATAGGCAGGGGTTACAATGAGCAGTTCTTC
TRBJ1-6	-	TRBV10-3	-	CATQGHESPLHF	TGTGCGACCCAGGGCCATGAATCCCCCCTCCACTTT
TRBJ2-5	TRBD1	TRBV29-1	-	CSVYNTGGQETQYF	TGCAGCGTTTACAATACAGGGGGCCAGGAGACCCAGTACTTC
TRBJ2-7	TRBD2	TRBV4-3	-	CASSQERTRIEQYF	TGCGCCAGCAGCCAAGAAAGGACTAGGATCGAGCAGTACTTC
TRBJ1-5	-	TRBV2	-	CASSDQLNSNQPQHF	TGTGCCAGCAGTGATCAGTTAAATAGCAATCAGCCCCAGCATTTT
TRBJ2-7	TRBD2	TRBV5-4	-	CASSFSGTAYEQYF	TGTGCCAGCAGCTTTAGCGGGACCGCCTACGAGCAGTACTTC
TRBJ2-7	-	TRBV11-3	-	CASSLDPYEQYF	TGTGCCAGCAGCTTAGATCCATACGAGCAGTACTTC
TRBJ1-3	TRBD1	TRBV16	-	CASSPQTYRGSSGNTIYF	TGTGCCAGCAGCCCACAAACCTACAGGGGATCCTCTGGAAACACCATATATTTT
TRBJ2-1	TRBD2	TRBV7-9	-	CASSFITSGGNEQFF	TGTGCCAGCAGCTTTATAACTAGCGGGGGGAATGAGCAGTTCTTC
TRBJ2-2	-	TRBV5-5	-	CASSPLFFPGELFF	TGTGCCAGCAGCCCCTTGTTTTTCCCCGGGGAGCTGTTTTTT
TRBJ2-3	TRBD2	TRBV27	-	CASTITRASGRADTQYF	TGTGCCAGCACCATTACCAGGGCTAGCGGGAGAGCAGATACGCAGTATTTT
TRBJ1-4	TRBD1	TRBV7-9	-	CASSPYTQGEQEKLFF	TGTGCCAGCAGCCCGTACACCCAGGGGGAGCAAGAAAAACTGTTTTTT
TRBJ1-5	-	TRBV19	once	CASSTLTRGNYQPQHF	TGTGCCAGTAGTACGCTAACTCGGGGGAACTATCAGCCCCAGCATTTT
TRBJ1-6	-	TRBV4-1	-	CASSQDLYGSSYNSPLHF	TGCGCCAGCAGCCAAGACTTGTATGGGAGCTCCTATAATTCACCCCTCCACTTT
TRBJ2-2	-	TRBV28	-	CASSDQSGTGELFF	TGTGCCAGCAGTGACCAGTCGGGAACCGGGGAGCTGTTTTTT
TRBJ1-3	TRBD1	TRBV4-3	once	CASSLVRQGYIYF	TGCGCCAGCAGCCTAGTGAGACAGGGTTACATATATTTT
TRBJ2-7	-	TRBV27	-	CASSHHDSSYEQYF	TGTGCCAGCAGTCACCATGACAGCTCCTACGAGCAGTACTTC
TRBJ1-2	-	TRBV27	-	CASSSRGAGGYGYTF	TGTGCCAGCAGTTCCCGAGGGGCCGGGGGCTATGGCTACACCTTC
TRBJ2-7	TRBD2	TRBV5-4	-	CASSLGEGSGGARQYF	TGTGCCAGCAGCTTAGGGGAAGGAAGCGGGGGGGCCAGGCAGTACTTC
TRBJ2-3	TRBD2	TRBV7-3	-	CASSPGTSGGADTQYF	TGTGCCAGCAGCCCCGGGACTAGTGGGGGGGCAGATACGCAGTATTTT
TRBJ2-7	-	TRBV5-1	-	CASSLPGDSYEQYF	TGCGCCAGCAGCTTGCCAGGGGATAGCTACGAGCAGTACTTC
TRBJ2-3	TRBD1	TRBV7-6	once	CASSPQGAGTDTQYF	TGTGCCAGCAGCCCACAGGGGGCGGGCACAGATACGCAGTATTTT
TRBJ1-2	TRBD1	TRBV27	once	CASSGTGLSGYTF	TGTGCCAGCAGCGGGACAGGGTTGAGTGGCTACACCTTC
TRBJ1-5	TRBD1	TRBV30	-	CAWSGGLQGALVRNQPQHF	TGTGCCTGGAGTGGGGGGTTACAGGGGGCGCTTGTCCGCAATCAGCCCCAGCATTTT
TRBJ2-7	-	TRBV7-2	-	CASSLGRLSAEQYF	TGTGCCAGCAGCTTAGGGCGGCTCAGCGCCGAGCAGTACTTC
TRBJ1-2	TRBD1	TRBV19	-	CASYLDRGYGYTF	TGTGCCAGTTACCTCGACAGGGGATATGGCTACACCTTC
TRBJ2-7	TRBD1	TRBV10-3	once	CAISDRIGQAHYEQYF	TGTGCCATCAGTGACCGTATAGGACAGGCCCACTACGAGCAGTACTTC